The 6 T cell receptor beta chains below come from one sample, sequenced in a study of T cell responses to AZD1222 COVID-19 vaccine. Only in-frame clones appear in the TCRdb table, and some are missing; sequencing was by immunoSEQ multiplex PCR. The repertoire holds 120,000 to 150,000 clones, 80% to 85% seen once, with roughly 4% in the top ten. The sample here was peripheral blood, taken on day 0 of MenACWY control vaccination. The receptors originated from an adult in good health.

The rearrangement joins TRBV6-1 to TRBJ1-3; a possible D gene is TRBD1 (5 bases). CDR3 length: 16 residues. V was shortened by 3 bases and J by 1 base, with 13 bases between the two germline ends. Per germline, CDR1 MNHNS and CDR2 SASEGT. DNA of the CDR3: TGTGCCAGCAGTGATGGGGGGAGTGTTTCTGGAAACACCATATATTTT. Protein product: CASSDGGSVSGNTIYF.

This chain connects TRBV28 to TRBJ1-2, with 7 bases identical to TRBD1. Trimming at V came to 2 bases and at J to 6 bases, leaving 0 bases not matched to a gene. Germline V lookup: CDR1 MDHEN, CDR2 SYDVKM. CDR3 length: 12 amino acids. The CDR3 bases are TGTGCCAGCAGTTTAGGGACAGATGGCTACACCTTC. Translation: CASSLGTDGYTF.

CDR3 region: CATGRGQDSPLHF. DNA of the CDR3: TGTGCCACCGGGAGGGGCCAGGATTCACCCCTCCACTTT. The V gene is TRBV2, the J gene TRBJ1-6; D is perhaps TRBD1 (5 bases). Germline CDR1 SNHLY, CDR2 FYNNEI. The V end lost 10 bases, the J end lost 8 bases, and 15 bases lay between the germline ends. The CDR3 consists of 13 residues. Drawing the rest from reference TRBV2 and TRBJ1-6, the complete variable domain is EPEVTQTPSHQVTQMGQEVILRCVPISNHLYFYWYRQILGQKVEFLVSFYNNEISEKSEIFDDQFSVERPDGSNFTLKIRSTKLEDSAMYFCATGRGQDSPLHFGNGTRLTVT.

The V call is TRBV27, the J call TRBJ1-1; unclear D gene. V was shortened by 2 bases and J by 10 bases, with 23 bases between the two germline ends. This CDR3 is 16 amino acids long. Germline-derived CDR1 and CDR2 are MNHEY and SMNVEV (reference sequence). CDR3 in amino acids: CASSLQDPGHRAGAFF. CDR3 sequence (DNA): TGTGCCAGCAGTTTACAAGATCCAGGCCACCGAGCAGGAGCTTTCTTT.

The V call is TRBV2, the J call TRBJ1-4, with a possible D match to TRBD1 (6 bases). V lost 3 bases and J lost 7, with 9 bases in between. The CDR3 covers 13 residues. CDR1 SNHLY and CDR2 FYNNEI come from the germline V gene. For the CDR3, the DNA is TGTGCCAGCAGTGACAGGGGTCCTGAAAAACTGTTTTTT. It translates to CASSDRGPEKLFF.

V is TRBV5-6 and J is TRBJ1-6, with D perhaps TRBD1 (6 bases). The CDR3 is 16 amino acids. Trimming shortened V by 4 bases and J by 7 bases, and 18 bases separated the two germline ends. The V gene's germline CDR1 is SGHDT and CDR2 YYEEEE. The CDR3 protein is CASSDSRGNRNSPLHF. The CDR3 DNA sequence: TGTGCCAGCAGCGATTCGAGGGGGAATAGAAATTCACCCCTCCACTTT.